This TCR beta chain was documented in a study of T-cell reconstitution after alpha-beta-depleted transplantation in children. Broader study findings: The study reportedly traced alpha-beta T cells about two months after transplant to several hundred expanded graft clones. T-cell counts and diversity were attributed mostly to newly produced T cells one year after transplant. Certain patients had high TCRbeta diversity at day 60, and it came from recipient T cells and thymic progenitors that survived.

Unique molecular identifiers were used in preparing the TCRbeta library. TCRdb re-derived calls from the PCR reads in MiXCR, one entry per CDR3 protein. Here the sample spans 30,000 to 40,000 distinct CDR3 sequences, around 7% being singletons. This clonotype was seen many times. Its antigen is still unknown. The J segment lost 3 bases and the V segment lost 2 bases, leaving 3 bases of the junction unmatched. This CDR3 spans 14 amino acids. Germline CDR1 and CDR2: SGHDN and FVKESK. This specimen consisted of peripheral blood, obtained 60 days after TCRalphabeta/CD19-depleted stem cell transplant. J is TRBJ2-7 and V is TRBV14; TRBD1 aligns across 8 bases. This receptor was obtained from a child under two years old who had a stem cell transplant for acute myeloid leukemia, so the T cells may come from the graft donor. DNA of the CDR3: TGTGCCAGCAGCCAAAGACAGGGGTACTACGAGCAGTACTTC. It codes for CASSQRQGYYEQYF.